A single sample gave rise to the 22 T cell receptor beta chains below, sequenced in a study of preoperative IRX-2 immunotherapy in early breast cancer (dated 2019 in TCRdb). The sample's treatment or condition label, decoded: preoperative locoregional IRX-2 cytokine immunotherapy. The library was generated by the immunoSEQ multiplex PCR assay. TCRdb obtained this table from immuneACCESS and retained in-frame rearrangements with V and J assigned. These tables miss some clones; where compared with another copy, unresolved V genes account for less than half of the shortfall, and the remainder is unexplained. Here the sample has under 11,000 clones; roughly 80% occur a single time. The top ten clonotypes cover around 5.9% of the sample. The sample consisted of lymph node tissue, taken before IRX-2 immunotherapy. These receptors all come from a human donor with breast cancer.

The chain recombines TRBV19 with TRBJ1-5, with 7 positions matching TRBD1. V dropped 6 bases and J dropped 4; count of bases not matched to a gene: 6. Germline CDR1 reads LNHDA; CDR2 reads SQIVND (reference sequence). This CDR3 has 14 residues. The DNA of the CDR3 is TGTGCCAGTAGGACTGACAGGGAAAATCAGCCCCAGCATTTT. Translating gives CASRTDRENQPQHF.

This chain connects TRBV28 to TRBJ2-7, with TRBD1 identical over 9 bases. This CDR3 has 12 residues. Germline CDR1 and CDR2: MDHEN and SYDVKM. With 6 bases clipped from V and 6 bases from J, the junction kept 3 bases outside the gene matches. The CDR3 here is CASRLQGAEQYF. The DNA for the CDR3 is TGTGCCAGCAGGTTACAGGGGGCCGAGCAGTACTTC.

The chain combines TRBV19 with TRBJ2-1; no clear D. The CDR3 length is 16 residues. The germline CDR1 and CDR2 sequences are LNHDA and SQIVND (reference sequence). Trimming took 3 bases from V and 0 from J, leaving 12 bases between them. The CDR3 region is CASSISGGSSYNEQFF. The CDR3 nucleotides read TGTGCCAGTAGTATTTCGGGCGGAAGCTCCTACAATGAGCAGTTCTTC. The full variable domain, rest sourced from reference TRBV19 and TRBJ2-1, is DGGITQSPKYLFRKEGQNVTLSCEQNLNHDAMYWYRQDPGQGLRLIYYSQIVNDFQKGDIAEGYSVSREKKESFPLTVTSAQKNPTAFYLCASSISGGSSYNEQFFGPGTRLTVL.

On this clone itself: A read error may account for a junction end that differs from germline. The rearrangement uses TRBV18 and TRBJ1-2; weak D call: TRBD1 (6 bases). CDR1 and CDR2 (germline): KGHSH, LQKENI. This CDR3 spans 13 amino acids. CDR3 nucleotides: TGTGCCAGCTCACCATTGGCAGGGGACGGCTACACCTTT. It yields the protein CASSPLAGDGYTF.

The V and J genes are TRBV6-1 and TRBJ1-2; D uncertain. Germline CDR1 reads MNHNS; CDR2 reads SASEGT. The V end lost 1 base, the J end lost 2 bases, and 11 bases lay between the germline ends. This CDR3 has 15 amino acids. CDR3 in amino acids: CASSEGAGGNYGYTF. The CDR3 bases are TGTGCCAGCAGTGAAGGCGCGGGAGGAAACTATGGCTACACCTTC.

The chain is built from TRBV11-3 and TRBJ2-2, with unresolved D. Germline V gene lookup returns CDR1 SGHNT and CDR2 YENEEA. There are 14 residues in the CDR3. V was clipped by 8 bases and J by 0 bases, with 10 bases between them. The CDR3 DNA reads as TGTGCCAGCTCCCTAGAGGCGAACACCGGGGAGCTGTTTTTT. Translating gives CASSLEANTGELFF.

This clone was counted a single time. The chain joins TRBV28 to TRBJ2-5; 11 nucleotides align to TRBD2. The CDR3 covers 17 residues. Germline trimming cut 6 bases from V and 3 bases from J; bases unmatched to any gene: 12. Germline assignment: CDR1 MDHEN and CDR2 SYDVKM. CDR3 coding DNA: TGTGCCAGCAGCGTCACTAGCGGGAGAATTACCGAAGAGACCCAGTACTTC. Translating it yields CASSVTSGRITEETQYF.

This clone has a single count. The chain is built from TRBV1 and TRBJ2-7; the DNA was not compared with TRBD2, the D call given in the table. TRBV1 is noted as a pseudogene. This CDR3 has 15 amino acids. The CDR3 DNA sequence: TGCGCCAGCAGCCGAGGAGCGGGAGGGCCGATAGAGCAGTACTTC. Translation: CASSRGAGGPIEQYF.

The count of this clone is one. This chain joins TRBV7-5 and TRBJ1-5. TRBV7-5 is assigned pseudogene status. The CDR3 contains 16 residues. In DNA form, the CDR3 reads TGTGCCAGCAGCTTAGATGGACGGGATAGCAATCAGCCCCAGCATTTT. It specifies CASSLDGRDSNQPQHF.

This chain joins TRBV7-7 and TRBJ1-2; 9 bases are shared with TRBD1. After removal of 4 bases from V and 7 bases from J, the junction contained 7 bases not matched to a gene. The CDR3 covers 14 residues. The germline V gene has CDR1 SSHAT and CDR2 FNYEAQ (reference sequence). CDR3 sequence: CASSSPGQGTGYTF. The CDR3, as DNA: TGTGCCAGCAGCTCTCCGGGACAGGGAACTGGCTACACCTTC.

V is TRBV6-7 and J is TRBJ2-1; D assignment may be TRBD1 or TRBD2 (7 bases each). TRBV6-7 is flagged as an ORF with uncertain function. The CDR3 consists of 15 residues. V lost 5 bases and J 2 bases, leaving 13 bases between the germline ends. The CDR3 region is CASSQQGTTYNEQFF. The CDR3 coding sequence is TGTGCCAGCAGTCAACAGGGGACTACCTACAATGAGCAGTTCTTC.

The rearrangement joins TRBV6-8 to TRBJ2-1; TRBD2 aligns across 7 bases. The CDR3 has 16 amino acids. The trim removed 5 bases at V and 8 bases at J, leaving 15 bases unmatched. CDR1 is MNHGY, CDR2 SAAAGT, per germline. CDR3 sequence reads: CASSRPGDWTRYEQFF. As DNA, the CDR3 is TGTGCCAGCAGTCGGCCGGGGGACTGGACTAGGTATGAGCAGTTCTTC.

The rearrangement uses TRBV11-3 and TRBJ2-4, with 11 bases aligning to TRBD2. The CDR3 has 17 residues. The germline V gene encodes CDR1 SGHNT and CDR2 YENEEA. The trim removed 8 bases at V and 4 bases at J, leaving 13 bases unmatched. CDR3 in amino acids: CASRGTPGLAEKNIQYF. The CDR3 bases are TGTGCCAGCCGGGGTACCCCGGGACTAGCGGAAAAAAACATTCAGTACTTC.

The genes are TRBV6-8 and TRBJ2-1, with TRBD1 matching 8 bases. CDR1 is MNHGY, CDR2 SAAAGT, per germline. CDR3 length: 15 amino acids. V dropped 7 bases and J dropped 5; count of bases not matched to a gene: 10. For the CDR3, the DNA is TGTGCCAGCAATCGACCCGGGACAGGCCACAATGAGCAGTTCTTC. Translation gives CASNRPGTGHNEQFF.

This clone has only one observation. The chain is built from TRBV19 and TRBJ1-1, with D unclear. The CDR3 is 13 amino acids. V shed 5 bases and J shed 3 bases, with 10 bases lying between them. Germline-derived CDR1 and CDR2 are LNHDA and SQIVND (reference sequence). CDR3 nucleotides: TGTGCCAGTAGTGTAGGGCCCTACACTGAAGCTTTCTTT. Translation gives CASSVGPYTEAFF.

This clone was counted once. The CDR3 reads CASSLGTVAGELFF. CDR3 bases: TGTGCCAGCAGTTTAGGCACCGTGGCCGGGGAGCTGTTTTTT. The rearrangement uses TRBV28 and TRBJ2-2; D is undetermined. The CDR3 consists of 14 residues. Looked up from germline, CDR1 is MDHEN and CDR2 is SYDVKM. V was pared by 2 bases and J by 6 bases, with 10 bases between.

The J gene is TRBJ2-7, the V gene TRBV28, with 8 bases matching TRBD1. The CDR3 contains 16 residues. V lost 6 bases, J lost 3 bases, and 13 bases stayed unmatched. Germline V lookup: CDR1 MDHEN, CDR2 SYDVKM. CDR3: CASSTPAGQVLYEQYF. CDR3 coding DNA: TGTGCCAGCAGCACCCCCGCGGGACAGGTACTCTACGAGCAGTACTTC.

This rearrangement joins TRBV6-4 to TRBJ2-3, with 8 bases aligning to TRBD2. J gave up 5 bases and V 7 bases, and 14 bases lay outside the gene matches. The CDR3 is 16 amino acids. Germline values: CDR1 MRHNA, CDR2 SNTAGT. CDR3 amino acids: CASKEGIGRAGDTQYF. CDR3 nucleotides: TGTGCCAGCAAGGAGGGGATCGGGAGGGCCGGAGATACGCAGTATTTT.

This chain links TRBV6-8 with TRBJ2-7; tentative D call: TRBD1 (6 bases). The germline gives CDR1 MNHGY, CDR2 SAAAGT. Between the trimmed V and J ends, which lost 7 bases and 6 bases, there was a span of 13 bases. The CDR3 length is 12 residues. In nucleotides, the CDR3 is TGTGCCAGCAATACAGGGTCCCGCGAGCAGTACTTC. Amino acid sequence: CASNTGSREQYF.

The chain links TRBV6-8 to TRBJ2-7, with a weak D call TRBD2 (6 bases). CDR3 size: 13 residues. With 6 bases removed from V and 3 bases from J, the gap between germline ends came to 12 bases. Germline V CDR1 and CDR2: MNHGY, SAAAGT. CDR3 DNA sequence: TGTGCCAGCAGCTCCACGGGGGTCTACGAGCAGTACTTC. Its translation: CASSSTGVYEQYF.

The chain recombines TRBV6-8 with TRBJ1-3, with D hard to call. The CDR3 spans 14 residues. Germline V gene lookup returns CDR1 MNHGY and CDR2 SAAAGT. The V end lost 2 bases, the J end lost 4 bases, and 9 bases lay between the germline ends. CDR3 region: CASSYQRRGNTIYF. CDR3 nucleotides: TGTGCCAGCAGTTACCAGAGGAGAGGAAACACCATATATTTT.

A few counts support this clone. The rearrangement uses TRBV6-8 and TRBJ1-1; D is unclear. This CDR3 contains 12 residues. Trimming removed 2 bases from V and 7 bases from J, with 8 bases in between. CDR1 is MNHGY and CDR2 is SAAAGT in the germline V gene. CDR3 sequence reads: CASSYNPLEAFF. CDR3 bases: TGTGCCAGCAGTTACAACCCCCTTGAAGCTTTCTTT.